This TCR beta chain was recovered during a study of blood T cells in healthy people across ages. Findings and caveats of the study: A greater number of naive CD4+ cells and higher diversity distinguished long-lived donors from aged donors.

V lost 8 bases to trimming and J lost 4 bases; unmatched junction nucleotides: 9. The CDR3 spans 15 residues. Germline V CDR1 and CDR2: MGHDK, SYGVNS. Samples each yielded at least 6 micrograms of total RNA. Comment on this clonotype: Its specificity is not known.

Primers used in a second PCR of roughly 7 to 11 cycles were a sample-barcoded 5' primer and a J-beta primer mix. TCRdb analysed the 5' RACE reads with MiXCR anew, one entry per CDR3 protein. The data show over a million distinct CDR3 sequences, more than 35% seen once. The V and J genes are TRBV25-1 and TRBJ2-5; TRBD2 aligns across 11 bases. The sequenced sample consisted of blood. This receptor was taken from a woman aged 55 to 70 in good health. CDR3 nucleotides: TGTGCCAGCGGGAGACTAGCGGGGATAGTAGAGACCCAGTACTTC. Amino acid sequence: CASGRLAGIVETQYF. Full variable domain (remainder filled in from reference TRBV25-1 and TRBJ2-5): EADIYQTPRYLVIGTGKKITLECSQTMGHDKMYWYQQDPGMELHLIHYSYGVNSTEKGDLSSESTVSRIRTEHFPLTLESARPSHTSQYLCASGRLAGIVETQYFGPGTRLLVL.